This TCR beta chain derives from a study of blood T cell repertoires in COVID-19. Study context: Material from acute and convalescent COVID-19 was sourced from the United States, Italy and Spain.

Sequencing used immunoSEQ multiplex PCR; TCRdb keeps in-frame clones, though not all of them. The sample records 35,000 to 45,000 clones, roughly 93% being singletons. The source is a man in his fifties with active COVID-19. Sequencing was carried out using peripheral blood.

Written as DNA, the CDR3 is TGTGCCAGCAGTTTATGGGAGGCTGAAGCTTTCTTT. This gives the protein CASSLWEAEAFF. This rearrangement joins TRBV28 to TRBJ1-1; D gene ambiguous. This CDR3 region has 12 residues. V lost 0 bases to trimming and J lost 6 bases, with 5 bases between them. CDR1 is MDHEN and CDR2 is SYDVKM in the germline V gene.